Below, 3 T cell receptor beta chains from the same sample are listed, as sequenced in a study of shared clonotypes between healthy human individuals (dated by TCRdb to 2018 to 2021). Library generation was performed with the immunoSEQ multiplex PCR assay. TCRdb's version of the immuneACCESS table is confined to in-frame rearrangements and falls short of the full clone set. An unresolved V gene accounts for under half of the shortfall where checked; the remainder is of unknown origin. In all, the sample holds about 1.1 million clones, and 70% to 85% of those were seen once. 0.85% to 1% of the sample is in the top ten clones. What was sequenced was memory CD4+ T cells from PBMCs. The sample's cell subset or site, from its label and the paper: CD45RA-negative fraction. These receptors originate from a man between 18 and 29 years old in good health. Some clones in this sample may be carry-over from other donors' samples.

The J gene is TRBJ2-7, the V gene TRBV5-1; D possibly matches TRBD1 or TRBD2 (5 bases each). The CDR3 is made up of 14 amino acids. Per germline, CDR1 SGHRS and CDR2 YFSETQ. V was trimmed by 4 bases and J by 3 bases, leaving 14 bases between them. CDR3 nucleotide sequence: TGCGCCAGCAGCATTTTCCGGGACGGCTACGAGCAGTACTTC. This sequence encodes CASSIFRDGYEQYF.

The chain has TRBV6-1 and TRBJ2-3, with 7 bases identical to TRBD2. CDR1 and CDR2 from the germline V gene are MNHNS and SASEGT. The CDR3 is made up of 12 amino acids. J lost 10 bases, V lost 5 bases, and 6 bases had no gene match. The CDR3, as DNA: TGTGCCAGCAGTACAGAGGGGAGGGCGCAGTATTTT. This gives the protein CASSTEGRAQYF.

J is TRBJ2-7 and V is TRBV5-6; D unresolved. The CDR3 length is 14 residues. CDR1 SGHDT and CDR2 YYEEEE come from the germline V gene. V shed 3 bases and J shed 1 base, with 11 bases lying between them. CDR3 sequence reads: CASSSWGVSYEQYF. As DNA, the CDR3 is TGTGCCAGCAGCTCCTGGGGTGTTTCCTACGAGCAGTACTTC.